The next 24 T cell receptor beta chains were all read from a single sample in a study of Graves' ophthalmopathy and Graves' hyperthyroidism. RNA transcripts yielded amplified TCR beta CDR3 regions. First-round RT-PCR relied on HTBI primers, and a second-round multiplex PCR came next. One entry per CDR3 protein, called by TCRdb with MiXCR from the multiplex PCR reads. This table has hundreds of thousands of distinct CDR3 sequences, 40% appearing once. Source material: peripheral blood. These receptors all stem from an adult man with Graves' ophthalmopathy.

The V call is TRBV4-3, the J call TRBJ2-7, with TRBD1 matching 8 bases. CDR1 and CDR2 (germline): LGHNA, YSLEER. The CDR3 totals 13 residues. With 1 base clipped from V and 7 bases from J, the junction kept 3 bases outside the gene matches. CDR3: CASSQVTGGEQYF. CDR3 DNA: TGCGCCAGCAGCCAAGTAACAGGGGGAGAGCAGTACTTC.

V and J are TRBV6-5 and TRBJ2-7; D is perhaps TRBD2 (5 bases). The ends were cut back, 11 bases at V and 4 bases at J, with 15 bases in the middle. The CDR3 has 12 amino acids. The V gene's germline CDR1 is MNHEY and CDR2 SVGAGI. The CDR3 nucleotides are TGTGCCGCCGGGAACAAGCGATACGAGCAGTACTTC. This translates into CAAGNKRYEQYF.

This clonotype was seen only a few times. This chain joins TRBV12-3 or TRBV12-4 and TRBJ2-7, with TRBD1 matching over 9 bases. The CDR3 covers 14 residues. After removal of 10 bases from V and 3 bases from J, the junction contained 10 bases not matched to a gene. The CDR3 DNA sequence: TGTGCCATTACTAACGGGACAGGGAACTACGAGCAGTACTTC. Translated: CAITNGTGNYEQYF.

The chain couples TRBV4-2 to TRBJ1-1; no reliable D call. CDR1 and CDR2 (germline): LGHNA, YNFKEQ. The V gene lost 0 bases and the J gene lost 5 bases, with 7 bases spanning the gap. The CDR3 is made up of 13 amino acids. The CDR3 loop is CASSQDMGTEAFF. The CDR3 DNA is TGTGCCAGCAGCCAAGATATGGGGACTGAAGCTTTCTTT.

This clonotype was observed a few times. The chain carries TRBV2 and TRBJ2-2; TRBD1 aligns across 9 bases. Germline V CDR1 and CDR2: SNHLY, FYNNEI. The ends lost 2 bases at V and 5 bases at J; junction bases unmatched: 6. This CDR3 is 16 amino acids long. In nucleotides, the CDR3 is TGTGCCAGCAGTGAAACGGACAGGGGTCAAACCGGGGAGCTGTTTTTT. Translated: CASSETDRGQTGELFF.

The CDR3 DNA reads as TGTGCCAGCACCCAGTTGGGGGGAAACCCGGAGACCCAGTACTTC. Amino acids: CASTQLGGNPETQYF. The gene calls are TRBV9 and TRBJ2-5; TRBD2 is a possible D gene (6 bases). This CDR3 spans 15 amino acids. V lost 6 bases, J lost 5 bases, and 20 bases lay in between. The germline gives CDR1 SGDLS, CDR2 YYNGEE.

This clonotype came up many times. The chain combines TRBV14 with TRBJ2-5; TRBD2 aligns across 15 bases. Germline values: CDR1 SGHDN, CDR2 FVKESK. There are 15 residues in the CDR3. Losses at the gene ends were 5 bases for V and 4 bases for J; bases not matched to a gene: 2. The CDR3 DNA sequence: TGTGCCAGCAGCTGGGGACTAGCGGGAGGAGAGACCCAGTACTTC. Residues: CASSWGLAGGETQYF.

This clonotype was detected ten times or more. V is TRBV29-1 and J is TRBJ1-4; D is ambiguous. The CDR3 is made up of 13 amino acids. Germline-derived CDR1 and CDR2 are SQVTM and ANQGSEA. The V and J ends lost 5 bases and 5 bases respectively, with 12 bases between them. Here the CDR3 DNA reads TGCAGCGTTTCCGGGTCCGCAAATGAAAAACTGTTTTTT. Its translation: CSVSGSANEKLFF.

This chain uses TRBV6-1 with TRBJ1-1; unclear D gene. Trimming took 9 bases from V and 4 from J, leaving 12 bases between them. The CDR3 runs 12 residues. Germline CDR1 and CDR2: MNHNS and SASEGT. CDR3 sequence: CASFGGSTEAFF. CDR3 sequence (DNA): TGTGCCAGTTTCGGAGGGAGCACTGAAGCTTTCTTT.

About this clonotype itself: Because the CDR3 is missing its conserved closing phenylalanine or tryptophan, this is likely a read error. The chain recombines TRBV5-5 with TRBJ1-1; D is ambiguous. In germline, CDR1 is SGHKS, CDR2 YYEKEE (reference sequence). This CDR3 has 13 residues. V was shortened by 1 base and J by 1 base, with 5 bases between the two germline ends. In DNA form, the CDR3 reads TGTGCCAGCAGCTTGAGCTCGAACACTGAAGCTTTCCTT. Translating gives CASSLSSNTEAFL.

Comments on this clonotype: A much larger clone lies one base from this, so it may be a read error. Lacking the conserved final phenylalanine or tryptophan, this CDR3 likely reflects a read error. The V and J genes are TRBV9 and TRBJ1-1, with TRBD1 matching over 8 bases. Germline V gene data show CDR1 as SGDLS and CDR2 as YYNGEE. Trimming took 5 bases from V and 0 from J; bases not matched to a gene: 6. This CDR3 has 15 amino acids. The DNA of the CDR3 is TGTGCCAGCAGTTCACAGGGGGTAGTGAACACTGAAGCTTTCTCT. Protein product: CASSSQGVVNTEAFS.

The chain has TRBV9 and TRBJ2-7; D is possibly TRBD1 (6 bases). The CDR3 is made up of 13 amino acids. CDR1 is SGDLS and CDR2 is YYNGEE in the germline V gene. V shed 0 bases and J shed 7 bases, with 11 bases lying between them. This CDR3 is CASSVEAGEEQYF. The CDR3 DNA follows: TGTGCCAGCAGCGTAGAGGCAGGGGAAGAGCAGTACTTC. The whole variable domain, remainder taken from reference TRBV9 and TRBJ2-7, is DSGVTQTPKHLITATGQRVTLRCSPRSGDLSVYWYQQSLDQGLQFLIQYYNGEERAKGNILERFSAQQFPDLHSELNLSSLELGDSALYFCASSVEAGEEQYFGPGTRLTVT.

This clonotype has a handful of counts. The chain joins TRBV7-2 to TRBJ2-7; D is unclear. This CDR3 region has 15 residues. Per germline, CDR1 SGHTA and CDR2 FQGNSA. V gave up 6 bases and J gave up 1 base, with 16 bases separating them. The CDR3 DNA is TGTGCCAGCAGTCCGAGGTCTGCGTGGTCCTACGAGCAGTACTTC. Protein product: CASSPRSAWSYEQYF.

This clonotype has ten or more counts. This chain links TRBV11-2 with TRBJ2-6; 7 nucleotides match TRBD1. In germline, CDR1 is SGHAT, CDR2 FQNNGV. The CDR3 runs to 18 residues. V trimming: 5 bases; J trimming: 9 bases; junction bases outside the gene matches: 19. CDR3 protein: CASSTPMGTVGMVNVLTF. The CDR3 region has the DNA TGTGCCAGCAGCACCCCAATGGGGACAGTGGGGATGGTCAACGTCCTGACTTTC.

Ten or more counts support this clonotype. The CDR3 sequence is CASSEEGASSPLHF. CDR3 bases: TGTGCCAGCAGTGAGGAGGGGGCAAGTTCACCCCTCCACTTT. The chain carries TRBV25-1 and TRBJ1-6, with TRBD1 matching over 7 bases. Germline-derived CDR1 and CDR2 are MGHDK and SYGVNS. Losses at the gene ends were 3 bases for V and 9 bases for J; bases not matched to a gene: 5. The CDR3 is made up of 14 amino acids.

The rearrangement uses TRBV19 and TRBJ2-6, with TRBD1 matching 7 bases. There are 17 residues in the CDR3. The germline V gene has CDR1 LNHDA and CDR2 SQIVND (reference sequence). Trimming at V came to 7 bases and at J to 0 bases, leaving 9 bases not matched to a gene. CDR3 loop: CASNLDRATSGANVLTF. CDR3 coding DNA: TGTGCCAGTAACCTAGACAGGGCGACCTCTGGGGCCAACGTCCTGACTTTC.

This chain joins TRBV20-1 and TRBJ2-7; 8 nucleotides align to TRBD2. Germline CDR1 is DFQATT and CDR2 is SNEGSKA (reference sequence). The junction had 8 bases not matched to a gene; V was cut back by 0 bases and J by 4 bases. This CDR3 region has 15 residues. The CDR3, as DNA: TGCAGTGCTAGAGACCCCTCCGGGGGGGGATACGAGCAGTACTTC. Its translation: CSARDPSGGGYEQYF.

This clonotype was counted many times. A read error may account for a junction end that differs from germline. The chain carries TRBV24-1 and TRBJ1-5; no definite D call. The germline CDR1 and CDR2 sequences are KGHDR and SFDVKD. The CDR3 sequence is 13 residues long. The DNA for the CDR3 is TGCGCCAGCAGCCTGACAAGAGATCAGCCCCAGCATTTT. As protein: CASSLTRDQPQHF.

The gene calls are TRBV7-9 and TRBJ1-2, with 7 bases lining up with TRBD1. CDR3 length equals 16 residues. Germline CDR1 SEHNR, CDR2 FQNEAQ (reference sequence). V trimming: 0 bases; J trimming: 12 bases; junction bases outside the gene matches: 16. CDR3 protein: CASSLALWDSASYNTF. The CDR3 DNA follows: TGTGCCAGCAGCTTAGCTTTATGGGACAGTGCATCGTATAACACCTTC.

Comment on this clonotype: Being one base from a much bigger clone, this may be a read error. In this CDR3 the conserved last residue, phenylalanine or tryptophan, is missing, so a read error is likely. The chain uses TRBV9 and TRBJ2-5; 7 bases align to TRBD1. The CDR3 totals 15 residues. Losses at the gene ends were 0 bases for V and 5 bases for J; bases not matched to a gene: 7. The germline gives CDR1 SGDLS, CDR2 YYNGEE. In DNA, the CDR3 is TGTGCCAGCAGCGTAGGAGGGGGCCAGGGGGAGACCCAGTACGTC. Protein sequence: CASSVGGGQGETQYV.

This clonotype was counted a few times. The J gene is TRBJ2-2, the V gene TRBV12-3 or TRBV12-4; perhaps TRBD2 as D (6 bases). The CDR3 has 15 amino acids. Trimming removed 6 bases from V and 3 bases from J, with 14 bases in between. CDR3 residues: CASRGGVRDTGELFF. In DNA, the CDR3 is TGTGCCAGCAGGGGGGGTGTCCGAGACACCGGGGAGCTGTTTTTT.

This chain connects TRBV24-1 to TRBJ1-5; the D is unclear. Germline V gene sequence: CDR1 KGHDR, CDR2 SFDVKD. Trimming took off 5 bases at V and 5 bases at J, with 24 bases between the two ends. The CDR3 has 18 residues. Here the CDR3 reads CATSAKREVGIVDQPQHF. The CDR3 DNA follows: TGTGCCACCAGTGCCAAGAGGGAGGTGGGGATCGTCGATCAGCCCCAGCATTTT.

This clonotype has a single count. The J gene is TRBJ1-1, the V gene TRBV29-1, with TRBD1 as a possible D gene (6 bases). CDR1 and CDR2 (germline): SQVTM, ANQGSEA. The CDR3 has 13 residues. V was cut by 3 bases and J by 5 bases, with 13 bases left in between. CDR3 in amino acids: CSVEGPGETEAFF. CDR3 nucleotide sequence: TGCAGCGTTGAGGGGCCAGGGGAAACTGAAGCTTTCTTT. Complete variable domain (other parts from reference TRBV29-1 and TRBJ1-1): SAVISQKPSRDICQRGTSLTIQCQVDSQVTMMFWYRQQPGQSLTLIATANQGSEATYESGFVIDKFPISRPNLTFSTLTVSNMSPEDSSIYLCSVEGPGETEAFFGQGTRLTVV.

There are many counts of this clonotype. The chain recombines TRBV2 with TRBJ1-2, with TRBD1 as a possible D gene (5 bases). The V gene lost 6 bases and the J gene lost 5 bases, with 13 bases spanning the gap. CDR3 length: 13 amino acids. CDR1 and CDR2 from the germline V gene are SNHLY and FYNNEI. CDR3 residues: CASSGQPQYGYTF. CDR3 DNA: TGTGCCAGCAGCGGACAACCCCAGTATGGCTACACCTTC.